This TCR beta chain is from a study of blood T cell repertoires in COVID-19. Across the whole study: In each case, the material was cDNA or gDNA derived from T cells, B-cell-depleted T cells, or PBMCs.

The study drew participants aged about 18 to 90 years from about two dozen US areas. Cohorts were assigned according to the clinical history that participants reported. CDR3 length: 15 residues. Germline CDR1 reads MGHRA; CDR2 reads YSYEKL. V shed 0 bases and J 3 bases; nucleotides not matched to a gene: 0. Under the authors' procedure: Cell counts per sample came from amplifying reference gene primers. The repertoire was sequenced with immunoSEQ multiplex PCR; TCRdb's copy has only in-frame clones and lacks some. Clone size and the V and J calls come from that table; the DNA yielded D and trimming. The sample contains approximately 190,000 clones, roughly 82% of which appear only once.

This chain joins TRBV4-1 and TRBJ2-5; 11 bases align to TRBD2. The sample consisted of PBMCs or T cells enriched from blood (not recorded which). The source is a woman aged 60-75 years with acute COVID-19. CDR3: CASSQETSGEETQYF. CDR3 coding DNA: TGCGCCAGCAGCCAAGAGACTAGCGGGGAAGAGACCCAGTACTTC.